These T cell receptor beta chains were read from a single sample in a study of blood T cell repertoires in COVID-19. TCRdb's table, derived via immunoSEQ multiplex PCR, lists solely in-frame clones and lacks some. The data hold approximately 400,000 clones, with 89% observed a single time. The source material was peripheral blood. These TCRs come from a man aged 40-50 years with acute or convalescent COVID-19. Both conserved end residues are part of each CDR3. Fields, in order: D gene, clone size, J gene, V gene, CDR3 DNA, CDR3 protein. The D gene is left open where the match is weak. Expanded clones are given a class, and other clones once, few, many or no size at all.

>TRBD1|.|TRBJ1-2|TRBV30
TGTGCCTGGAGTGTAGGGACAGGGAAGAAGTATGGCTACACCTTC
CAWSVGTGKKYGYTF
>.|.|TRBJ1-5|TRBV7-3
TGTGCCAGCAGCCCCCCGCGGGGTGGCGATTATCAGCCCCAGCATTTT
CASSPPRGGDYQPQHF
>TRBD2|.|TRBJ2-2|TRBV5-1
TGCGCCAGCAGCTTTAGCGGGGGAAACACCGGGGAGCTGTTTTTT
CASSFSGGNTGELFF
>TRBD1|.|TRBJ2-1|TRBV28
TGTGCCAGCAGTTTTTGGGGCAGGGGGCGGTACAATGAGCAGTTCTTC
CASSFWGRGRYNEQFF
>.|.|TRBJ1-5|TRBV4-2
TGTGCCAGCAGCCAAGATCTTCGCAGCGGGAATCGCAATCAGCCCCAGCATTTT
CASSQDLRSGNRNQPQHF
>.|.|TRBJ1-2|TRBV5-6
TGTGCCAGCAGCTTAAGACAGAACTATGGCTACACCTTC
CASSLRQNYGYTF
>.|.|TRBJ1-2|TRBV3-1/TRBV3-2
TGTGCCAGCAGCCAAGAGAACAGGGCCTATGGCTACACCTTC
CASSQENRAYGYTF
>.|.|TRBJ1-2|TRBV28
TGTGCCAGCAGCCGGATACTCCACAGGGATGGCTACACCTTC
CASSRILHRDGYTF
>.|.|TRBJ1-4|TRBV11-2
TGTGCCAGCAGCCCACGGAGGGAAAAACTGTTTTTT
CASSPRREKLFF
>.|.|TRBJ1-1|TRBV2
TGTGCCAGCAGTGAATATGGTGAGCCGGAAGCTTTCTTT
CASSEYGEPEAFF
>.|.|TRBJ2-1|TRBV27
TGTGCCAGCAGTTCAGGCGGGGATTCCTACAATGAGCAGTTCTTC
CASSSGGDSYNEQFF
>.|few|TRBJ1-4|TRBV2
TGTGCCAGCAGTGAGTCTCGCCGGGGGGGAGAAAAACTGTTTTTT
CASSESRRGGEKLFF
>TRBD1|.|TRBJ2-4|TRBV11-2
TGTGCCAGCAGCGGTTCTGACAGGGGGTCTAACATTCAGTACTTC
CASSGSDRGSNIQYF